The rows below give T cell receptor beta chains drawn from one sample of a study of control samples from healthy donors and cancer patients. Clones were read by immunoSEQ multiplex PCR, and TCRdb kept only the in-frame ones, dropping some. The sample has approximately 99,000 clones, around 80% seen once. Material: blood. These receptors were obtained from a man younger than 30 in good health. Each CDR3 is given with its conserved first and last residue. The D gene is left open where the match is weak. The size field is filled for only some rows; it gives once, few, many or a size class.

TRBD1,TRBV28,NA,TRBJ2-4,TGTGCCAGCAGTTTTGATGTTGGACAGGGCAAGGTGTCGGCCAAAAACATTCAGTACTTC,CASSFDVGQGKVSAKNIQYF
NA,TRBV5-6,NA,TRBJ1-1,TGTGCCAGCAGCTTGGGAGACATGGAAGCTTTCTTT,CASSLGDMEAFF
NA,TRBV14,NA,TRBJ1-1,TGTGCCAGCAGCCAGTGGGACCGCCCGTCCAGAGCTTTCTTT,CASSQWDRPSRAFF
NA,TRBV6-5,NA,TRBJ2-5,TGTGCCAGCACCAAACTGGACAGCTCTAGGGAGACCCAGTACTTC,CASTKLDSSRETQYF
NA,TRBV9,NA,TRBJ2-1,TGTGCCAGCAGCGCGGGGTCCGCATGGGGCCTGGGGGATTACAATGAGCAGTTCTTC,CASSAGSAWGLGDYNEQFF
TRBD2,TRBV11-1,NA,TRBJ2-5,TGTGCCAGCCCCTTGACTAGCGGCCTACAAGAGACCCAGTACTTC,CASPLTSGLQETQYF
TRBD1,TRBV7-2,NA,TRBJ2-1,TGTGCCAGCAGCCCCACCCATGGGACAGCAAGTAATGAGCAGTTCTTC,CASSPTHGTASNEQFF
NA,TRBV18,NA,TRBJ1-4,TGTGCCAGCTCACCACACCCGAGGGGAAATGAAAAACTGTTTTTT,CASSPHPRGNEKLFF
NA,TRBV4-3,NA,TRBJ1-2,TGCGCCAGCAGCCAAGAACGAAGAGCTTACTATGGCTACACCTTC,CASSQERRAYYGYTF
NA,TRBV28,NA,TRBJ1-2,TGTGCCAGCAGTTTATACACGACCGACTATGGCTACACCTTC,CASSLYTTDYGYTF
TRBD2,TRBV9,NA,TRBJ2-1,TGTGCCAGCAGCGGCGGGCGCCTCCTAGCGGGGGGCAACAATGAGCAGTTCTTC,CASSGGRLLAGGNNEQFF
NA,TRBV13,once,TRBJ2-3,TGTGCCAGCAGCTTAGGCCAATGGGGGCCAGATACGCAGTATTTT,CASSLGQWGPDTQYF
NA,TRBV27,once,TRBJ2-5,TGTGCCAGCAGTTTATCGATCCAAGAGACCCAGTACTTC,CASSLSIQETQYF
TRBD2,TRBV19,NA,TRBJ2-2,TGTGCCTCGAAAGGGAGGGAGAACACCGGGGAGCTGTTTTTT,CASKGRENTGELFF
TRBD1,TRBV6-2/TRBV6-3,few,TRBJ2-7,TGTGCCAGCAGTTACTCCGGGCAGGGGGCTCTTTACGAGCAGTACTTC,CASSYSGQGALYEQYF
NA,TRBV27,NA,TRBJ2-3,TGTGCCAGCAGTCTGATCCGCGCAGATACGCAGTATTTT,CASSLIRADTQYF
NA,TRBV6-5,NA,TRBJ1-2,TGTGCCAGCAGTTACTCACTGGGAAACTATGGCTACACCTTC,CASSYSLGNYGYTF
TRBD1,TRBV28,NA,TRBJ2-5,TGTGCCAGCAGTTTGCGGGACAGGGAGTCGGAAGAGACCCAGTACTTC,CASSLRDRESEETQYF
NA,TRBV9,NA,TRBJ1-3,TGTGCCAGCAGCACATTTGGGGGCAGTGGAAACACCATATATTTT,CASSTFGGSGNTIYF
NA,TRBV10-2,NA,TRBJ1-6,TGCGCCAGCAGTCTTCAACCGGGGGGGACTAATTCACCCCTCCACTTT,CASSLQPGGTNSPLHF
NA,TRBV2,NA,TRBJ1-6,TGTGCCAGCAGTGACGCAGGAAATTCACCCCTCCACTTT,CASSDAGNSPLHF
NA,TRBV29-1,NA,TRBJ1-2,TGCAGCGTTGTGGGCAGCCGCTACACCTTC,CSVVGSRYTF
NA,TRBV5-6,once,TRBJ1-1,TGTGCCAGCAGCTTGGGGATGGTAAGGGACACTGAAGCTTTCTTT,CASSLGMVRDTEAFF
NA,TRBV9,NA,TRBJ2-3,TGTGCCAGCAGGCGGGATAGCACAGATACGCAGTATTTT,CASRRDSTDTQYF
TRBD1,TRBV27,once,TRBJ1-4,TGTGCCAGCAGTCCTAGGGTCGGACAGGGGACGAGTATAGCTAATGAAAAACTGTTTTTT,CASSPRVGQGTSIANEKLFF
NA,TRBV20-1,many,TRBJ1-5,TGCAGTGCTAGTGAACGTGGGCGCGGACCAAATCAGCCCCAGCATTTT,CSASERGRGPNQPQHF
TRBD1,TRBV25-1,NA,TRBJ1-2,TGTGCCAGCAGTGAAGCAGGGGGTAACTATGGCTACACCTTC,CASSEAGGNYGYTF
NA,TRBV27,NA,TRBJ2-5,TGTGCCAGCACCACCCGGAGGGGGGAGACCCAGTACTTC,CASTTRRGETQYF
NA,TRBV3-1/TRBV3-2,NA,TRBJ1-5,TGTGCCAGCAGCCAAGATTCGTGGGATCAGCCCCAGCATTTT,CASSQDSWDQPQHF
TRBD2,TRBV29-1,NA,TRBJ2-7,TGCAGCGTTGTTGCCGAGGGAGGGGAGCAGTACTTC,CSVVAEGGEQYF
TRBD2,TRBV9,NA,TRBJ2-3,TGTGCCAGCAGCGTAGGTTCAGCGGGGGGGCCTCCCGCCCACTGGGATACGCAGTATTTT,CASSVGSAGGPPAHWDTQYF
TRBD1,TRBV9,NA,TRBJ1-4,TGTGCCAGCAGCGGGCGGGACAGGGGGACGGGCGGTGAAAAACTGTTTTTT,CASSGRDRGTGGEKLFF
NA,TRBV2,once,TRBJ2-1,TGTGCCTGCGTAAGAGAAACAGGAGACAATGAGCAGTTCTTC,CACVRETGDNEQFF
TRBD1,TRBV5-6,NA,TRBJ1-2,TGTGCCAGCAGCTCCGGGACAGGGAACTATGGCTACACCTTC,CASSSGTGNYGYTF
NA,TRBV30,NA,TRBJ1-1,TGTGCCTGGAGTGCGACTGCAAAAGCTTTCTTT,CAWSATAKAFF
NA,TRBV28,NA,TRBJ1-5,TGTGCCAGCAGTCAATTCCGGGACTCAAATACGCCCCAGCATTTT,CASSQFRDSNTPQHF
NA,TRBV27,few,TRBJ2-3,TGTGCCAGCAGTTTCGGACTCACGACAGATACGCAGTATTTT,CASSFGLTTDTQYF
TRBD1,TRBV6-6,NA,TRBJ1-4,TGTGCCAGCAGCACCATACGAACAGGGGCGAATGAAAAACTGTTTTTT,CASSTIRTGANEKLFF
NA,TRBV6-6,NA,TRBJ1-1,TGTGCCAGCAGACACTACACTGAAGCTTTCTTT,CASRHYTEAFF
NA,TRBV7-6,NA,TRBJ1-5,TGTGCCAGCAGCTTAAACTTATATCAGCCCCAGCATTTT,CASSLNLYQPQHF
NA,TRBV9,few,TRBJ1-1,TGTGCCAGCAGCGTCGAGGGGGGGTTGGTCACTGAAGCTTTCTTT,CASSVEGGLVTEAFF
NA,TRBV21-1,NA,TRBJ1-5,TGTGCCAGCAGCAAAGCGCTTTTTAGAGACAGGGACTCGGGGCCCCAGCATTTT,CASSKALFRDRDSGPQHF
NA,TRBV6-5,NA,TRBJ1-2,TGTGCCAGCAGTTACTCGTTGAGGGATGGCTACACCTTC,CASSYSLRDGYTF
TRBD2,TRBV11-2,few,TRBJ2-1,TGTGCCAGCAGTCCGCTAGCGGGGTCCTCGTTGTTAAATGAGCAGTTCTTC,CASSPLAGSSLLNEQFF
NA,TRBV5-5,NA,TRBJ1-2,TGTGCCAGCAGCTTGCGGCTCGGAGATGGCTACACCTTC,CASSLRLGDGYTF
NA,TRBV5-4,NA,TRBJ1-5,TGTGCCAGCAGCTTAGGCGGGAGTAATCAGCCCCAGCATTTT,CASSLGGSNQPQHF
NA,TRBV2,NA,TRBJ2-1,TGTGCCAGCAGCGGGCAAGGGGGCAATGAGCAGTTCTTC,CASSGQGGNEQFF
NA,TRBV9,NA,TRBJ1-1,TGTGCCAGCAGCCGACCCCCACAGGGAGTGGCTTTCTTT,CASSRPPQGVAFF
NA,TRBV3-1/TRBV3-2,NA,TRBJ2-1,TGTGCCAGCAGCCGGGCGACGGACCCACTCCATCAAGATTACAATGAGCAGTTCTTC,CASSRATDPLHQDYNEQFF
TRBD1,TRBV27,NA,TRBJ2-6,TGTGCCAGCAGTGAACAGGGGCCTGGGGCCAACGTCCTGACTTTC,CASSEQGPGANVLTF
TRBD2,TRBV6-6,NA,TRBJ2-5,TGTGCCAGCAGTCACGACTGGGAGGGGACCCAGTACTTC,CASSHDWEGTQYF
TRBD1,TRBV23-1,NA,TRBJ1-2,TGCGCCAGCGAGAAGGGGACAGGGACCTATGGCTACACCTTC,CASEKGTGTYGYTF